Given below is one TCR beta chain in context. What this receptor recognizes is not known. Base qualities are not at hand, and no much larger clone is one base apart. The data are from a study of blood T cell repertoires in COVID-19 (dated by TCRdb to the early 2020s). For the study in its entirety: The collaborator samples originated in the United States, Italy and Spain and spanned the acute and convalescent phases of COVID-19. The dataset comprised deeply sampled blood TCRbeta repertoires from subjects exposed to, actively infected with, or recovered from COVID-19. The repertoires were released in a freely available public database meant as a resource for research on the immune response to SARS-CoV-2. The sample metadata nearly always contained a de-identified subject ID, COVID-19 status, age in years and sex. Where available, HLA class I and class II types were taken from metadata supplied by the sample provider and were not determined by assay-based typing. The prospective study material was composed of cDNA or gDNA derived from T cells, B-cell-depleted T cells, or PBMCs. Samples came from the ongoing ImmuneRACE study (first 160 participants) plus 1,254 subjects from 6 global collaborators. Overall study results and their limits: How much clinical and demographic metadata was included differed by source and by participant, and the metadata was provided uncurated.

Collaborating institutions collected whole blood in K2EDTA tubes following their own protocols. For TCRbeta analysis, collaborator samples were shipped as frozen whole blood, as isolated PBMCs, or as DNA extracted from either sample type. TCRbeta CDR3 regions were amplified from genomic DNA by means of the immunoSEQ Assay, a bias-controlled multiplex PCR. The paper's processing steps were these. The number of nucleated cells in each sample was estimated by amplification of reference gene primers within the assay. To quantify the absolute abundance of each unique TCRbeta CDR3 rearrangement, sequence reads were collapsed and filtered. For each sample, productive Simpson clonality was calculated as the square root of Simpson's diversity index over productive rearrangements. Drawn from immuneACCESS, this table holds only the in-frame rearrangements with V and J called that TCRdb kept. Clones are partly lost; checked studies trace under half to an unresolved V gene and leave the rest unexplained. The DNA gave D and trimming, while V, J and clone size come from that table. The sample table holds more than 60,000 clones, of which more than 75% were seen once. About an eighth of the sample is taken by the ten largest.

Per the germline V gene (reference sequence), LNHDA is the CDR1 and SQIVND is the CDR2. Cut back by 7 bases and 1 base, the V and J ends lie 23 bases apart. Including the terminal cysteine and phenylalanine, the CDR3 comprises 18 residues. The sequence is cut down to CDR3 DNA, 54 bases in frame from base 1. The sample taken for sequencing was peripheral blood. The chain is encoded by TRBV19 joined to TRBJ2-1; the D region possibly corresponds to TRBD2 (6 bases align). This clonotype was obtained from a woman aged 80 or over with acute or convalescent COVID-19. The sequenced DNA is TGTGCCAGTACCCCTAAAGTGTGGGGCGGGAAATCCTACAATGAGCAGTTCTTC. Its amino acids are CASTPKVWGGKSYNEQFF. Joined to the reference TRBV19 and TRBJ2-1 proteins, this CDR3 gives the full variable domain: DGGITQSPKYLFRKEGQNVTLSCEQNLNHDAMYWYRQDPGQGLRLIYYSQIVNDFQKGDIAEGYSVSREKKESFPLTVTSAQKNPTAFYLCASTPKVWGGKSYNEQFFGPGTRLTVL.